This T cell receptor (beta chain) came from a study of blood T cell repertoires in COVID-19. Study information: COVID-19 samples from acute and convalescent phases originated in the United States, Italy and Spain. T cells, B-cell-depleted T cells, or PBMCs supplied cDNA or gDNA.

V lost 0 bases and J lost 8; bases outside the gene matches: 2. Looked up from germline, CDR1 is SGDLS and CDR2 is YYNGEE. CDR3 length: 14 amino acids. Original handling: Reference gene primer amplification yielded estimated nucleated cell counts. Clones were sequenced by immunoSEQ multiplex PCR, and TCRdb holds only the in-frame ones, with some missing. V and J calls and clone size are given by that table; D and trimming were obtained from the DNA. The repertoire includes 200,000 to 250,000 clones, about 85% of them detected once, and about 0.91% sits in the top ten. What was sequenced was peripheral blood. This sequence was found in a man aged 40-49 years with acute or convalescent COVID-19. The rearrangement links TRBV9 to TRBJ1-6, with 7 positions matching TRBD1. The CDR3 nucleotides are TGTGCCAGCAGCGTAGGGACAGGTGATTCACCCCTCCACTTT. This sequence encodes CASSVGTGDSPLHF.